A single sample gave rise to the 3 T cell receptor beta chains below, sequenced in a study of CD8+ T cells in alopecia areata. Sequencing used cDNA as its template, made by extracting RNA and reverse transcribing it. The repertoire was sequenced with immunoSEQ multiplex PCR; TCRdb's copy has only in-frame clones and lacks some. The table has 180,000 or so clones, roughly 58% seen once. Treatment noted: oral pan-JAK inhibitor, 5-10 mg twice daily. The specimen comprised CD4+ T cells sorted from blood, sampled between weeks 55 and 65, from a patient treated with tofacitinib. These receptors were obtained from a human donor with alopecia areata.

This clone appeared a few times. CDR3 DNA sequence: TGTGCCAGCAGTGAATCCCACAGGGGGCTTGGCTACACCTTC. Translation: CASSESHRGLGYTF. The chain employs TRBV25-1 and TRBJ1-2, with TRBD1 identical over 9 bases. V gave up 1 base and J gave up 7 bases; unmatched junction bases: 4. This CDR3 contains 14 residues. The germline gives CDR1 MGHDK, CDR2 SYGVNS.

This clone has ten or more counts. The chain carries TRBV2 and TRBJ1-5, with D unresolved. Trimming removed 8 bases at V and 6 bases at J, with 14 bases between. Germline V lookup: CDR1 SNHLY, CDR2 FYNNEI. CDR3 length: 13 residues. CDR3 sequence reads: CASGESQIQPQHF. The CDR3 DNA reads TGTGCCAGCGGCGAATCCCAAATTCAGCCCCAGCATTTT. Full variable domain (rest looked up from reference TRBV2 and TRBJ1-5): EPEVTQTPSHQVTQMGQEVILRCVPISNHLYFYWYRQILGQKVEFLVSFYNNEISEKSEIFDDQFSVERPDGSNFTLKIRSTKLEDSAMYFCASGESQIQPQHFGDGTRLSIL.

This chain joins TRBV7-8 and TRBJ2-5; the D gene could be TRBD1 or TRBD2 (6 bases each). Trimming took off 5 bases at V and 1 base at J, with 11 bases between the two ends. This CDR3 spans 14 amino acids. Germline V gene data show CDR1 as SGHVS and CDR2 as FQNEAQ. The CDR3 is CASSQQGLQETQYF. The CDR3 DNA is TGTGCCAGCAGCCAACAGGGACTCCAAGAGACCCAGTACTTC.